This TCR beta chain came from a study of shared clonotypes between healthy human individuals. CDR1 is SGHNT and CDR2 is YYREEE in the germline V gene (reference sequence). The germline V and J ends were trimmed by 4 bases and 3 bases, with 14 bases remaining between them. The CDR3 has 14 amino acids. Measured with immunoSEQ multiplex PCR; TCRdb has only the in-frame clones, and not every one. The sample has 2 million to 2.5 million clones, around 92% seen once; the top ten hold 0.37%. The sequence came from a man between 18 and 29 years old in good health. Some clones in this sample may be carry-over from other donors' samples. The sequenced sample consisted of naive CD4+ T cells from PBMCs. Subset described: CD45RA+ positively selected. This chain joins TRBV5-4 and TRBJ2-7, with a weak D call TRBD1 (6 bases). DNA for the CDR3: TGTGCCAGCAGCAGAAACCAGGGGATCTACGAGCAGTACTTC. Translation gives CASSRNQGIYEQYF. Based on the CDR3 plus reference TRBV5-4 and TRBJ2-7, the full variable domain is ETGVTQSPTHLIKTRGQQVTLRCSSQSGHNTVSWYQQALGQGPQFIFQYYREEENGRGNFPPRFSGLQFPNYSSELNVNALELDDSALYLCASSRNQGIYEQYFGPGTRLTVT.